Many counts were recorded for the clone carrying this TCR beta chain. The antigen remains unidentified. The data stem from a study of T cells in Graves' hyperthyroidism and ophthalmopathy. Turning to the study itself: It was at initial diagnosis, before any treatment, that peripheral blood was collected.

TCR beta CDR3 regions were amplified from RNA. First-round RT-PCR of the TCR CDR3 relied on the HTBI primer set. TCRdb reprocessed the multiplex PCR reads via MiXCR and lists one record per CDR3 protein. Here the sample spans about 480,000 distinct CDR3 sequences, roughly an eighth being singletons. Stable hyperthyroidism: no ophthalmopathy progression over 18 months of follow-up. The patients, who ranged from 18 to 65 in age, presented with newly diagnosed hyperthyroidism lasting under 2 months. Findings and caveats of the study: Expanded thyroid clonotypes (above 0.001) were mostly also found in blood.

The V and J ends lost 0 bases and 2 bases respectively, with 4 bases between them. CDR1 is MRHNA, CDR2 SNTAGT, per germline. The CDR3 has 13 residues. This TCR was recovered from a woman between 18 and 29 years old with Graves' hyperthyroidism. The chain is built from TRBV6-4 and TRBJ1-1, with D unresolved. The specimen sequenced was blood. CDR3 sequence: CASSDSDNTEAFF. In DNA, the CDR3 is TGTGCCAGCAGTGACTCGGACAACACTGAAGCTTTCTTT.